One and the same sample provided the 11 T cell receptor beta chains below, sequenced in a study of T cell repertoires in cytomegalovirus infection. TCRdb reanalysed the reads using MiXCR and keeps one entry per CDR3 protein. The sample consists of some 920,000 distinct CDR3 sequences, 31% of them appearing once. Their specific antigens are unknown. The material was cultured CD8+ T cells from PBMCs, obtained from culture after CMV antigen stimulation. These receptor sequences come from a human donor in good health (CMV status not recorded). Some clones in this sample may be carry-over from other donors' samples.

The V and J genes are TRBV2 and TRBJ2-5, with 9 bases that match TRBD1. The CDR3 consists of 15 residues. CDR1 is SNHLY, CDR2 FYNNEI, per germline. V was pared by 4 bases and J by 3 bases, with 6 bases of the junction left unmatched. This chain's CDR3 is CASSGPDRGKETQYF. CDR3 coding DNA: TGTGCCAGCAGTGGCCCCGACAGGGGGAAAGAGACCCAGTACTTC.

This clonotype came up a few times. V usage is TRBV19 and J usage is TRBJ2-7, with D uncertain. There are 15 residues in the CDR3. The germline V gene encodes CDR1 LNHDA and CDR2 SQIVND (reference sequence). The V end lost 4 bases, the J end lost 2 bases, and 15 bases lay between the germline ends. This CDR3 is CASSTSKEFPYEQYF. CDR3 nucleotide sequence: TGTGCCAGTAGTACGTCAAAGGAATTTCCCTACGAGCAGTACTTC.

The J gene is TRBJ2-1, the V gene TRBV12-3 or TRBV12-4; 8 bases are a match to TRBD1. Trimming at V came to 3 bases and at J to 7 bases, leaving 14 bases not matched to a gene. The CDR3 extends over 17 amino acids. The CDR3 spells CASSLLFSGRGQNEQFF. Written as DNA, the CDR3 is TGTGCCAGCAGTTTGTTGTTTTCGGGCAGGGGGCAAAATGAGCAGTTCTTC.

This clonotype has more than one count but fewer than ten. The chain has TRBV5-5 and TRBJ1-5, with D perhaps matching TRBD1 (6 bases). Looked up from germline, CDR1 is SGHKS and CDR2 is YYEKEE (reference sequence). Trimming took off 0 bases at V and 6 bases at J, with 13 bases between the two ends. CDR3 size: 15 residues. The CDR3 DNA is TGTGCCAGCAGCTTGGAGGGCAGAGGGGGTCAGCCCCAGCATTTT. Translated: CASSLEGRGGQPQHF.

This clonotype was found many times. The V call is TRBV7-8, the J call TRBJ1-5, with 10 bases matching TRBD1. The ends lost 1 base at V and 0 bases at J; junction bases unmatched: 15. The CDR3 has 21 residues. Germline V gives CDR1 SGHVS, CDR2 FQNEAQ. The CDR3 loop reads CASSLVKWDRGPTHSNQPQHF. The CDR3 nucleotides are TGTGCCAGCAGCTTAGTAAAATGGGACAGGGGTCCAACCCATAGCAATCAGCCCCAGCATTTT.

The genes are TRBV7-9 and TRBJ2-7, with 8 nucleotides matching TRBD1. The CDR3 is 14 amino acids. The V gene's germline CDR1 is SEHNR and CDR2 FQNEAQ (reference sequence). Losses at the gene ends were 3 bases for V and 7 bases for J; bases not matched to a gene: 8. The CDR3 sequence: CASSLDRVLWEQYV. CDR3 in DNA: TGTGCCAGCAGCTTGGACAGGGTCCTGTGGGAGCAGTACGTC.

This clonotype came up a few times. The rearrangement joins TRBV27 to TRBJ2-1; perhaps D is TRBD1 or TRBD2 (5 bases each). The germline V gene has CDR1 MNHEY and CDR2 SMNVEV (reference sequence). The CDR3 runs to 15 residues. Trimming removed 2 bases from V and 2 bases from J, with 10 bases in between. The CDR3 protein is CASSLPLGAYNEQFF. CDR3 nucleotides: TGTGCCAGCAGTTTACCCTTGGGGGCCTACAATGAGCAGTTCTTC.

This clonotype was detected only a few times. This chain joins TRBV7-9 and TRBJ2-5; TRBD1 agrees at 8 bases. CDR1 and CDR2 from the germline V gene are SEHNR and FQNEAQ (reference sequence). The trim removed 4 bases at V and 3 bases at J, leaving 4 bases unmatched. The CDR3 is 14 residues long. This chain's CDR3 is CASSWGQAEETQYF. CDR3 DNA sequence: TGTGCCAGCAGCTGGGGACAGGCCGAAGAGACCCAGTACTTC. The full variable domain, completed using reference TRBV7-9 and TRBJ2-5, is DTGVSQNPRHKITKRGQNVTFRCDPISEHNRLYWYRQTLGQGPEFLTYFQNEAQLEKSRLLSDRFSAERPKGSFSTLEIQRTEQGDSAMYLCASSWGQAEETQYFGPGTRLLVL.

Only a few counts were recorded for this clonotype. The V gene is TRBV6-2 or TRBV6-3, the J gene TRBJ2-2; D is unclear. The V and J ends lost 9 bases and 1 base respectively, with 12 bases between them. Germline assignment: CDR1 MNHEY and CDR2 SVGEGT. The CDR3 sequence is 14 residues long. The CDR3 protein is CASMLYKNTGELFF. The CDR3 DNA reads TGTGCCAGTATGCTTTACAAGAACACCGGGGAGCTGTTTTTT.

This clonotype has ten or more counts. The CDR3 region is CASSLNRGGETQYF. CDR3 in DNA: TGTGCCAGCAGTCTGAACAGGGGAGGAGAGACCCAGTACTTC. The chain joins TRBV12-3 or TRBV12-4 to TRBJ2-5; D perhaps matches TRBD1 (7 bases). The CDR3 runs to 14 residues. With 5 bases removed from V and 4 bases from J, the gap between germline ends came to 14 bases.

This chain links TRBV7-4 with TRBJ2-2; no firm D call. The CDR3 covers 13 residues. From germline, CDR1 is SGHVT and CDR2 SQSDAQ. The CDR3 reads CAAWPGDTGELFF. CDR3 bases: TGTGCTGCTTGGCCTGGTGACACCGGGGAGCTGTTTTTT.